The 29 T cell receptor beta chains listed next were all sequenced from one sample in a study of T cells in Graves' hyperthyroidism and ophthalmopathy. Amplified TCR beta CDR3 regions came from RNA transcripts. The primer set for the first-round RT-PCR of the TCR CDR3 was HTBI. Each CDR3 protein is one row after TCRdb ran MiXCR on the multiplex PCR reads. The profile covers fewer than 650,000 distinct CDR3 sequences, with 14% appearing a single time and about 15% taken by the ten largest. Sequencing was done on a sample of blood. These receptors came from a woman between 40 and 55 years old with Graves' hyperthyroidism.

Ten or more counts support this clonotype. This chain links TRBV28 with TRBJ1-2, with 9 bases aligning to TRBD1. With V trimmed by 10 bases and J by 0 bases, 6 bases remained unmatched. The length of the CDR3 is 14 residues. Germline V gene lookup returns CDR1 MDHEN and CDR2 SYDVKM. CDR3 sequence: CATSRDRANYGYTF. In DNA form, the CDR3 reads TGTGCCACCAGCAGGGACAGGGCTAACTATGGCTACACCTTC.

This clonotype was detected many times. This chain joins TRBV27 and TRBJ2-1; TRBD2 agrees at 12 bases. The V and J ends lost 6 bases and 0 bases, in that order; junction bases with no gene match: 6. Germline V gene data show CDR1 as MNHEY and CDR2 as SMNVEV (reference sequence). This CDR3 is 17 amino acids long. The CDR3 reads CASRRTSGASSYNEQFF. CDR3 DNA: TGTGCCAGCAGACGGACTAGCGGGGCTAGCTCCTACAATGAGCAGTTCTTC.

This clonotype was observed many times. The chain recombines TRBV13 with TRBJ1-4; D gene uncertain. This CDR3 spans 13 amino acids. Germline values: CDR1 PRHDT, CDR2 FYEKMQ (reference sequence). Trimming cost V 2 bases and J 5 bases, with 6 bases left between them. The CDR3 region has the DNA TGTGCCAGCAGCTTAAGAAAAAATGAAAAACTGTTTTTT. It specifies CASSLRKNEKLFF.

In this sample, this clonotype turned up a few times. Here the CDR3 DNA reads TGTGCCAGCAGCTCCGCGGTGGGGGCCGGGGAGCTGTTTTTT. Its protein is CASSSAVGAGELFF. The chain carries TRBV7-3 and TRBJ2-2; either TRBD1 or TRBD2 may supply D (5 bases each). CDR1 is SGHTA, CDR2 FQGTGA, per germline. The CDR3 spans 14 residues. Trimming shortened V by 4 bases and J by 6 bases, and 12 bases separated the two germline ends.

The J gene is TRBJ2-1, the V gene TRBV5-1, with 11 bases matching TRBD2. CDR1 and CDR2 from the germline V gene are SGHRS and YFSETQ. J lost 0 bases, V lost 5 bases, and 16 bases had no gene match. There are 20 residues in the CDR3. This CDR3 reads CASRRGGSLTSGDSYNEQFF. Written as DNA, the CDR3 is TGCGCCAGCAGGCGGGGGGGTTCCTTGACTAGCGGGGACTCCTACAATGAGCAGTTCTTC.

This clonotype has a single count. This chain links TRBV27 with TRBJ1-6; 9 bases fit TRBD1. The CDR3 contains 13 residues. V gave up 8 bases and J gave up 10 bases; unmatched junction bases: 6. Germline V gene lookup returns CDR1 MNHEY and CDR2 SMNVEV (reference sequence). The CDR3 spells CASRTGVFSPLHF. CDR3 DNA: TGTGCCAGCCGGACAGGGGTTTTCTCACCCCTCCACTTT.

This clonotype came up a few times. The chain is built from TRBV25-1 and TRBJ1-4, with no clear D. This CDR3 has 13 residues. The germline gives CDR1 MGHDK, CDR2 SYGVNS. V was shortened by 3 bases and J by 8 bases, with 10 bases between the two germline ends. In nucleotides, the CDR3 is TGTGCCAGCAGTGACCCGGAAGAAGAAAAACTGTTTTTT. Translation: CASSDPEEEKLFF.

This clonotype was seen many times. The chain carries TRBV20-1 and TRBJ2-1, with 7 bases that match TRBD2. CDR1 and CDR2 from the germline V gene are DFQATT and SNEGSKA (reference sequence). This CDR3 is 16 amino acids long. The trim removed 3 bases at V and 0 bases at J, leaving 8 bases unmatched. CDR3 DNA: TGCAGTGCTAGGGATATAGCGGGTAGCTCCTACAATGAGCAGTTCTTC. Its translation: CSARDIAGSSYNEQFF.

The rearrangement links TRBV10-2 to TRBJ2-7; D call uncertain. V gave up 0 bases and J gave up 0 bases, with 6 bases separating them. The CDR3 length is 14 residues. The V gene's germline CDR1 is WSHSY and CDR2 SAAADI. As DNA, the CDR3 is TGCGCCAGCAGTGAGTCGACGAGCTCCTACGAGCAGTACTTC. Protein product: CASSESTSSYEQYF.

As regards this clonotype: Given a much more abundant clone one base away, this may be a read error. The CDR3 DNA reads as TGTGCCAGCAGCTTAGCGGGTCTAGCGGTGACCAATGAGCAGTTCTTC. It is translated as CASSLAGLAVTNEQFF. The genes are TRBV7-2 and TRBJ2-1; TRBD2 agrees at 7 bases. CDR1 and CDR2 from the germline V gene are SGHTA and FQGNSA. V lost 0 bases and J lost 6; bases outside the gene matches: 8. The CDR3 consists of 16 residues.

This clonotype was counted only a few times. The V and J genes are TRBV27 and TRBJ2-1; D remains ambiguous. Trimming took off 2 bases at V and 10 bases at J, with 15 bases between the two ends. The CDR3 is 14 residues long. Germline V gives CDR1 MNHEY, CDR2 SMNVEV (reference sequence). CDR3 coding DNA: TGTGCCAGCAGTTTAACAAGACTGAACGGGGAGCAGTTCTTC. This codes for CASSLTRLNGEQFF.

There are a few counts of this clonotype. This chain joins TRBV12-5 and TRBJ2-5; D gene ambiguous. V lost 7 bases to trimming and J lost 5 bases, with 20 bases between them. CDR1 and CDR2 from the germline V gene are LGHNT and FRNRAP. CDR3 length: 15 amino acids. The CDR3 region is CASALGEPTEETQYF. The CDR3 bases are TGTGCTAGTGCCCTTGGGGAACCAACTGAGGAGACCCAGTACTTC.

This clonotype was recorded many times. J is TRBJ2-7 and V is TRBV7-8; unclear D gene. CDR1 and CDR2 from the germline V gene are SGHVS and FQNEAQ. This CDR3 is 16 amino acids long. Trimming took off 5 bases at V and 1 base at J, with 18 bases between the two ends. The CDR3 DNA follows: TGTGCCAGCAGCCCCCGAGTGGGGATGAGGTCCTACGAGCAGTACTTC. This codes for CASSPRVGMRSYEQYF.

This clonotype showed up many times. For the CDR3, the DNA is TGTGCCAGCAAGGGACAGCTCCAAGAGACCCAGTACTTC. Translation gives CASKGQLQETQYF. This rearrangement joins TRBV27 to TRBJ2-5, with 7 bases aligning to TRBD1. Trimming took 7 bases from V and 1 from J; bases not matched to a gene: 3. There are 13 residues in the CDR3. Germline values: CDR1 MNHEY, CDR2 SMNVEV (reference sequence).

This clonotype was observed at least ten times. The chain has TRBV3-1 and TRBJ2-1, with D uncertain. V gave up 5 bases and J gave up 8 bases, with 13 bases separating them. The CDR3 length is 13 residues. Germline V gene lookup returns CDR1 LGHDT and CDR2 YNNKEL (reference sequence). The CDR3 DNA reads TGTGCCAGCAGCGGTTACCAAGATCATGAGCAGTTCTTC. It encodes CASSGYQDHEQFF.

This clonotype was counted between two and nine times. The chain uses TRBV29-1 and TRBJ2-5, with D unclear. Trimming removed 4 bases from V and 1 base from J, with 4 bases in between. CDR3 length equals 11 residues. The V gene's germline CDR1 is SQVTM and CDR2 ANQGSEA. The DNA of the CDR3 is TGCAGCGTTGCAGTCCAAGAGACCCAGTACTTC. This gives the protein CSVAVQETQYF. Full variable domain (rest looked up from reference TRBV29-1 and TRBJ2-5): SAVISQKPSRDICQRGTSLTIQCQVDSQVTMMFWYRQQPGQSLTLIATANQGSEATYESGFVIDKFPISRPNLTFSTLTVSNMSPEDSSIYLCSVAVQETQYFGPGTRLLVL.

The J gene is TRBJ1-6, the V gene TRBV19; tentative D call: TRBD1 (5 bases). The V end was cut by 2 bases, the J end by 9 bases, with 11 bases between. This CDR3 spans 14 amino acids. The V gene's germline CDR1 is LNHDA and CDR2 SQIVND (reference sequence). CDR3 nucleotide sequence: TGTGCCAGTAGTATAAAGGGGATCGGTTCACCCCTCCACTTT. Its translation: CASSIKGIGSPLHF.

V is TRBV29-1 and J is TRBJ2-7; D is possibly TRBD2 (6 bases). The CDR3 has 13 residues. Germline CDR1 SQVTM, CDR2 ANQGSEA. Deletions cut 5 bases from V and 0 bases from J, with 11 bases between. CDR3 bases: TGCAGCGTTTGCGGGATTAGCTCCTACGAGCAGTACTTC. Translating it yields CSVCGISSYEQYF.

The chain has TRBV6-5 and TRBJ1-2; 10 bases align to TRBD1. The CDR3 consists of 17 residues. After removal of 0 bases from V and 1 base from J, the junction contained 5 bases not matched to a gene. Germline assignment: CDR1 MNHEY and CDR2 SVGAGI. The CDR3 reads CASSYSPGTGDNYGYTF. CDR3 sequence (DNA): TGTGCCAGCAGTTACTCACCCGGGACAGGGGATAACTATGGCTACACCTTC.

This clonotype was seen repeatedly, ten times or more. V is TRBV11-2 and J is TRBJ1-6; D may be TRBD1 (6 bases). Trimming shortened V by 6 bases and J by 6 bases, and 21 bases separated the two germline ends. The germline V gene encodes CDR1 SGHAT and CDR2 FQNNGV. The CDR3 consists of 17 residues. The chain's CDR3 is CASSSRDTGGPNSPLHF. CDR3 in DNA: TGTGCCAGCAGTTCCCGGGACACAGGAGGCCCTAATTCACCCCTCCACTTT.

This clonotype appeared a few times. This rearrangement joins TRBV6-1 to TRBJ1-3; D gene uncertain. Trimming took 7 bases from V and 0 from J, leaving 13 bases between them. The CDR3 covers 15 residues. Germline V gene lookup returns CDR1 MNHNS and CDR2 SASEGT. The CDR3: CASTIQFDSGNTIYF. The CDR3, as DNA: TGTGCCAGCACAATCCAATTCGACTCTGGAAACACCATATATTTT.

The chain is built from TRBV4-1 and TRBJ2-7; no clear D gene. Germline V lookup: CDR1 MGHRA, CDR2 YSYEKL. This CDR3 has 17 residues. The germline V and J ends were trimmed by 0 bases and 0 bases, with 15 bases remaining between them. In DNA form, the CDR3 reads TGCGCCAGCAGCCAAGATCGGCACCCAGGTAGCTCCTACGAGCAGTACTTC. Translation: CASSQDRHPGSSYEQYF.

The chain joins TRBV28 to TRBJ1-4; no reliable D call. The CDR3 has 15 amino acids. CDR1 is MDHEN, CDR2 SYDVKM, per germline. Trimming took off 3 bases at V and 0 bases at J, with 8 bases between the two ends. The chain's CDR3 is CASSFWGTTNEKLFF. DNA of the CDR3: TGTGCCAGCAGTTTTTGGGGAACAACTAATGAAAAACTGTTTTTT.

The chain has TRBV7-2 and TRBJ2-2, with unresolved D. V gave up 6 bases and J gave up 4 bases, with 9 bases separating them. Germline V CDR1 and CDR2: SGHTA, FQGNSA. CDR3 size: 13 residues. For the CDR3, the DNA is TGTGCCAGCAGATACCCCTCCACCGGGGAGCTGTTTTTT. This sequence encodes CASRYPSTGELFF.

In its sample, this clonotype was seen a few times. Since a much larger clone is just one base distant, this may be a read error. This rearrangement joins TRBV6-2 or TRBV6-3 to TRBJ1-2; D perhaps matches TRBD1 (6 bases). Germline values: CDR1 MNHEY, CDR2 SVGEGT. The CDR3 runs to 16 residues. V dropped 8 bases and J dropped 4 bases, with 23 bases sitting between them. The CDR3 protein is CASGIQQGWGPYGYTF. The CDR3 DNA follows: TGTGCCAGCGGTATTCAACAGGGCTGGGGGCCCTATGGCTACACCTTC.

At least ten counts were recorded for this clonotype. V gene TRBV19 combines with J gene TRBJ2-1; 7 bases are shared with TRBD1. V gave up 1 base and J gave up 6 bases; unmatched junction bases: 6. The CDR3 extends over 15 amino acids. Germline lookup yields CDR1 LNHDA and CDR2 SQIVND (reference sequence). The CDR3 region is CASSIGQGILNEQFF. The DNA of the CDR3 is TGTGCCAGTAGTATAGGACAGGGAATTCTCAATGAGCAGTTCTTC. Full variable domain (missing parts from reference TRBV19 and TRBJ2-1): DGGITQSPKYLFRKEGQNVTLSCEQNLNHDAMYWYRQDPGQGLRLIYYSQIVNDFQKGDIAEGYSVSREKKESFPLTVTSAQKNPTAFYLCASSIGQGILNEQFFGPGTRLTVL.

There are a few counts of this clonotype. This chain connects TRBV12-3 or TRBV12-4 to TRBJ1-4; D may be TRBD1 (5 bases). V was pared by 5 bases and J by 8 bases, with 12 bases between. The CDR3 covers 13 residues. The chain's CDR3 is CASSPGSTEKLFF. The CDR3 DNA sequence: TGTGCCAGCAGTCCAGGGTCTACGGAAAAACTGTTTTTT.

V usage is TRBV6-1 and J usage is TRBJ1-5, with 9 bases fitting TRBD1. Per the germline V gene, CDR1 is MNHNS and CDR2 is SASEGT. CDR3 length: 15 amino acids. V was clipped by 5 bases and J by 4 bases; unmatched bases: 6. CDR3 loop: CASSTSDRGNQPQHF. The DNA for the CDR3 is TGTGCCAGCAGTACATCAGACAGGGGGAATCAGCCCCAGCATTTT.

The J gene is TRBJ1-1, the V gene TRBV7-9; the D is unclear. The V end was cut by 1 base, the J end by 13 bases, with 16 bases between. CDR3 size: 13 residues. Germline CDR1 reads SEHNR; CDR2 reads FQNEAQ (reference sequence). The CDR3 coding sequence is TGTGCCAGCAGCTTAGTGGGCAGTCAGTTAAGTTTCTTT. It codes for CASSLVGSQLSFF.